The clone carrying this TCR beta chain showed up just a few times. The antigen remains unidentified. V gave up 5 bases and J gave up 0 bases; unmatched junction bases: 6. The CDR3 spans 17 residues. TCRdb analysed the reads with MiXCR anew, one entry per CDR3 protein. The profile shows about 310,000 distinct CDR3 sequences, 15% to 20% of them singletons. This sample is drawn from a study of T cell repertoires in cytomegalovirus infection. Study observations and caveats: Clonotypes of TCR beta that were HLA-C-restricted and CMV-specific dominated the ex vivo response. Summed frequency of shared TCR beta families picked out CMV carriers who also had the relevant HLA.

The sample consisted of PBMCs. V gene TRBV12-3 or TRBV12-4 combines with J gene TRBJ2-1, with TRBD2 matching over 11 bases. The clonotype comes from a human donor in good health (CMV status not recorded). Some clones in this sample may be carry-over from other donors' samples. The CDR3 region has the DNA TGTGCCAGCAGTACTTGGACTAGCGGGCTCTCCTACAATGAGCAGTTCTTC. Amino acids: CASSTWTSGLSYNEQFF.